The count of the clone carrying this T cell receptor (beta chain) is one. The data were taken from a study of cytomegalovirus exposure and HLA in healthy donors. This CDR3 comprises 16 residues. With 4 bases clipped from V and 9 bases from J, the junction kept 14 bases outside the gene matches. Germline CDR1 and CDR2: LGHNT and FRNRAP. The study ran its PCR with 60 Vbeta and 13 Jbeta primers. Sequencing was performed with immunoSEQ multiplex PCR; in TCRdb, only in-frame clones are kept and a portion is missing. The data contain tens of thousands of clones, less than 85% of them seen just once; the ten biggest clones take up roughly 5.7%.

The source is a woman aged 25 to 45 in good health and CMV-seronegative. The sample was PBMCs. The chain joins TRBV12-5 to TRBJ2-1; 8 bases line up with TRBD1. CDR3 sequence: CASGWSGQEKVGEQFF. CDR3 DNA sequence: TGTGCTAGTGGTTGGTCGGGACAGGAGAAAGTTGGTGAGCAGTTCTTC.